This entry concerns a single T cell receptor beta chain. Antigen: not known. The CDR3 runs 12 residues. V shed 2 bases and J shed 6 bases, with 8 bases lying between them. Germline V gene data show CDR1 as PRHDT and CDR2 as FYEKMQ (reference sequence). The data belong to a study of chemoradiotherapy in HPV16-positive cancers. Study summary: Candidate HPV-specific T-cell clones and common TCR motifs came from functional assays in a couple of HPV16-positive patients.

Profiled with immunoSEQ multiplex PCR; TCRdb holds only in-frame clones, not every one. Of 13,000 or so clones in the sample, over 75% were seen once. Study-wide points: For HPV16-positive patients, expanding HPV-responsive T cells associated with longer recurrence-free survival. Candidate HPV-specific clones and E7-related TCR motifs grew in tumor during treatment.

The specimen was blood, collected from a patient who underwent chemoradiotherapy. The V gene is TRBV13, the J gene TRBJ2-7; D remains unclear. The origin of this receptor is a human donor with HPV-associated anogenital cancer. DNA of the CDR3: TGTGCCAGCAGCTTATTTGGGTTCGAGCAGTACTTC. Protein product: CASSLFGFEQYF.